Listed below are T cell receptor beta chains from one sample, sequenced in a study of technical replicates of blood from a few donors. Only in-frame clones appear in the TCRdb table, and some are missing; sequencing was by immunoSEQ multiplex PCR. Of over 55,000 clones in the sample, approximately 87% were seen once. The source material was PBMCs. All receptors derive from a human donor in good health. Some clones in this sample may be carry-over from other donors' samples. Both conserved end residues are part of each CDR3. The order of the fields is clone size, J gene, V gene, D gene, CDR3 protein, CDR3 DNA. A D gene is named only where the DNA matches it firmly. Size is stated for part of the rows, as once, few or many counts, or as a class when the clone is expanded.

clone_size: once; j_call: TRBJ2-2; v_call: TRBV19; d_call: NA; cdr3_aa: CASSIDRGNTGELFF; cdr3_nt: TGTGCCAGTAGTATAGATCGGGGGAACACCGGGGAGCTGTTTTTT
clone_size: NA; j_call: TRBJ2-2; v_call: TRBV5-6; d_call: NA; cdr3_aa: CASRPGTGELFF; cdr3_nt: TGTGCCAGCAGGCCGGGGACCGGGGAGCTGTTTTTT
clone_size: once; j_call: TRBJ2-1; v_call: TRBV7-3; d_call: TRBD2; cdr3_aa: CASSDPGSGSYNEQFF; cdr3_nt: TGTGCCAGCAGCGACCCGGGTAGCGGGAGCTACAATGAGCAGTTCTTC
clone_size: NA; j_call: TRBJ2-1; v_call: TRBV20-1; d_call: TRBD2; cdr3_aa: CSAEREGSQFF; cdr3_nt: TGCAGTGCTGAGCGGGAGGGATCGCAGTTCTTC
clone_size: NA; j_call: TRBJ2-2; v_call: TRBV7-2; d_call: TRBD1; cdr3_aa: CASSRSTGGAPGELFF; cdr3_nt: TGTGCCAGCAGCCGAAGTACAGGGGGCGCCCCCGGGGAGCTGTTTTTT
clone_size: NA; j_call: TRBJ1-4; v_call: TRBV6-1; d_call: TRBD1; cdr3_aa: CASSVSWDRDPTNEKLFF; cdr3_nt: TGTGCCAGCAGTGTTAGTTGGGACAGGGATCCAACTAATGAAAAACTGTTTTTT
clone_size: NA; j_call: TRBJ1-1; v_call: TRBV5-4; d_call: NA; cdr3_aa: CASSAASTEAFF; cdr3_nt: TGTGCCAGCAGCGCCGCGAGCACTGAAGCTTTCTTT
clone_size: few; j_call: TRBJ1-2; v_call: TRBV6-1; d_call: NA; cdr3_aa: CASSDISYGYTF; cdr3_nt: TGTGCCAGCAGTGATATTTCCTATGGCTACACCTTC
clone_size: NA; j_call: TRBJ2-1; v_call: TRBV5-4; d_call: TRBD2; cdr3_aa: CASSLAASGSYNEQFF; cdr3_nt: TGTGCCAGCAGCTTGGCCGCTAGCGGGAGCTACAATGAGCAGTTCTTC
clone_size: NA; j_call: TRBJ2-3; v_call: TRBV30; d_call: TRBD2; cdr3_aa: CAWGLAGDGDTQYF; cdr3_nt: TGTGCCTGGGGTCTAGCGGGAGATGGAGATACGCAGTATTTT
clone_size: NA; j_call: TRBJ1-2; v_call: TRBV7-9; d_call: TRBD1; cdr3_aa: CASSLGKPGQGRGYTF; cdr3_nt: TGTGCCAGCAGCTTAGGGAAGCCGGGACAGGGAAGGGGCTACACCTTC
clone_size: NA; j_call: TRBJ2-3; v_call: TRBV4-2; d_call: NA; cdr3_aa: CASSQDRGILTDTQYF; cdr3_nt: TGTGCCAGCAGCCAAGATCGAGGGATCCTCACAGATACGCAGTATTTT
clone_size: NA; j_call: TRBJ2-2; v_call: TRBV11-3; d_call: NA; cdr3_aa: CASSSSNTGELFF; cdr3_nt: TGTGCCAGCAGCTCATCAAACACCGGGGAGCTGTTTTTT
clone_size: NA; j_call: TRBJ1-1; v_call: TRBV19; d_call: NA; cdr3_aa: CASSIGQMNTEAFF; cdr3_nt: TGTGCCAGTAGTATAGGGCAGATGAACACTGAAGCTTTCTTT
clone_size: NA; j_call: TRBJ2-1; v_call: TRBV2; d_call: NA; cdr3_aa: CASTWTWNEQFF; cdr3_nt: TGTGCCAGCACTTGGACTTGGAATGAGCAGTTCTTC
clone_size: NA; j_call: TRBJ2-1; v_call: TRBV6-5; d_call: NA; cdr3_aa: CASSSRDEQFF; cdr3_nt: TGTGCCAGCAGTTCGAGGGATGAGCAGTTCTTC
clone_size: NA; j_call: TRBJ2-2; v_call: TRBV7-2; d_call: NA; cdr3_aa: CASSRQTLSSPGELFF; cdr3_nt: TGTGCCAGCAGCCGACAAACTCTCTCCAGTCCCGGGGAGCTGTTTTTT
clone_size: NA; j_call: TRBJ1-2; v_call: TRBV11-2; d_call: NA; cdr3_aa: CASSLGLWRSF; cdr3_nt: TGTGCCAGCAGCTTAGGTTTATGGAGGTCCTTC
clone_size: NA; j_call: TRBJ2-3; v_call: TRBV13; d_call: NA; cdr3_aa: CASRRQASTDTQYF; cdr3_nt: TGTGCCAGCAGACGACAGGCTAGCACAGATACGCAGTATTTT
clone_size: NA; j_call: TRBJ2-2; v_call: TRBV6-4; d_call: NA; cdr3_aa: CASRADGGTGELFF; cdr3_nt: TGTGCCAGCAGAGCCGACGGGGGCACCGGGGAGCTGTTTTTT
clone_size: NA; j_call: TRBJ2-7; v_call: TRBV10-3; d_call: TRBD2; cdr3_aa: CANSLASGRKGHEQYF; cdr3_nt: TGTGCCAACTCGCTCGCTAGCGGGAGAAAAGGTCACGAGCAGTACTTC
clone_size: NA; j_call: TRBJ2-3; v_call: TRBV18; d_call: TRBD2; cdr3_aa: CASSPRLAGISDTQYF; cdr3_nt: TGTGCCAGCTCACCACGGCTAGCGGGAATCTCGGATACGCAGTATTTT
clone_size: NA; j_call: TRBJ1-1; v_call: TRBV7-9; d_call: NA; cdr3_aa: CASRAPGRENTEAFF; cdr3_nt: TGTGCCAGCAGGGCCCCGGGGCGGGAGAACACTGAAGCTTTCTTT
clone_size: NA; j_call: TRBJ1-2; v_call: TRBV29-1; d_call: NA; cdr3_aa: CSVGQLRFGYTF; cdr3_nt: TGCAGCGTTGGACAGCTCAGATTTGGCTACACCTTC
clone_size: NA; j_call: TRBJ2-3; v_call: TRBV7-2; d_call: NA; cdr3_aa: CASSLRASTDTQYF; cdr3_nt: TGTGCCAGCAGCTTACGGGCTAGCACCGATACGCAGTATTTT
clone_size: NA; j_call: TRBJ2-2; v_call: TRBV10-1; d_call: NA; cdr3_aa: CARPRCEPHSRELFF; cdr3_nt: TGCGCCAGACCCCGCTGCGAGCCCCACAGCCGGGAGCTGTTTTTT
clone_size: NA; j_call: TRBJ2-7; v_call: TRBV7-9; d_call: TRBD2; cdr3_aa: CASSLGLSSGIYEQYF; cdr3_nt: TGTGCCAGCAGCTTAGGATTGTCTAGCGGGATCTACGAGCAGTACTTC
clone_size: NA; j_call: TRBJ1-6; v_call: TRBV7-2; d_call: NA; cdr3_aa: CASSLARSSYNSPLHF; cdr3_nt: TGTGCCAGCAGCTTAGCGCGGAGCTCCTATAATTCACCCCTCCACTTT
clone_size: few; j_call: TRBJ1-1; v_call: TRBV18; d_call: NA; cdr3_aa: CASSSVGGTEAFF; cdr3_nt: TGTGCCAGCTCATCGGTAGGAGGCACTGAAGCTTTCTTT
clone_size: NA; j_call: TRBJ2-2; v_call: TRBV19; d_call: NA; cdr3_aa: CASSMYRELNTGELFF; cdr3_nt: TGTGCCAGTAGTATGTATCGGGAACTGAACACCGGGGAGCTGTTTTTT
clone_size: few; j_call: TRBJ2-7; v_call: TRBV30; d_call: TRBD2; cdr3_aa: CAWSDPRGGSYEQYF; cdr3_nt: TGTGCCTGGAGTGACCCTCGGGGGGGTTCCTACGAGCAGTACTTC
clone_size: NA; j_call: TRBJ1-2; v_call: TRBV29-1; d_call: NA; cdr3_aa: CSVGTGYYGYTF; cdr3_nt: TGCAGCGTTGGCACAGGGTACTATGGCTACACCTTC
clone_size: NA; j_call: TRBJ1-2; v_call: TRBV9; d_call: TRBD1; cdr3_aa: CASSVITGGHGYTF; cdr3_nt: TGTGCCAGCAGCGTGATAACAGGGGGACATGGCTACACCTTC
clone_size: NA; j_call: TRBJ1-4; v_call: TRBV5-1; d_call: NA; cdr3_aa: CASSLAATNEKLFF; cdr3_nt: TGCGCCAGCAGCTTGGCTGCAACTAATGAAAAACTGTTTTTT
clone_size: NA; j_call: TRBJ2-7; v_call: TRBV4-2; d_call: TRBD2; cdr3_aa: CASSQGGLAGAEQYF; cdr3_nt: TGTGCCAGCAGCCAGGGCGGACTAGCGGGAGCCGAGCAGTACTTC
clone_size: NA; j_call: TRBJ2-7; v_call: TRBV6-5; d_call: TRBD1; cdr3_aa: CASSSEGALGSEQYF; cdr3_nt: TGTGCCAGCAGCTCCGAGGGGGCCCTAGGTTCCGAGCAGTACTTC
clone_size: NA; j_call: TRBJ1-1; v_call: TRBV29-1; d_call: NA; cdr3_aa: CSVESGEKAFF; cdr3_nt: TGCAGCGTCGAATCCGGGGAAAAAGCTTTCTTT
clone_size: few; j_call: TRBJ2-3; v_call: TRBV4-2; d_call: TRBD2; cdr3_aa: CASSPGESSGGADTQYF; cdr3_nt: TGTGCCAGCAGCCCCGGGGAGAGTAGCGGGGGGGCAGATACGCAGTATTTT
clone_size: NA; j_call: TRBJ2-7; v_call: TRBV30; d_call: TRBD1; cdr3_aa: CAWRGGQGRDEQYF; cdr3_nt: TGTGCCTGGAGGGGGGGACAGGGAAGGGACGAGCAGTACTTC
clone_size: NA; j_call: TRBJ1-2; v_call: TRBV20-1; d_call: TRBD1; cdr3_aa: CSASQTGRYTF; cdr3_nt: TGCAGTGCTAGCCAGACAGGGCGCTACACCTTC
clone_size: NA; j_call: TRBJ2-5; v_call: TRBV5-1; d_call: TRBD1; cdr3_aa: CASSWDSQETQYF; cdr3_nt: TGCGCCAGCAGCTGGGACAGTCAAGAGACCCAGTACTTC
clone_size: NA; j_call: TRBJ2-5; v_call: TRBV7-2; d_call: TRBD2; cdr3_aa: CASSLGLAGDEYF; cdr3_nt: TGTGCCAGCAGCCTCGGACTAGCGGGGGATGAGTACTTC
clone_size: NA; j_call: TRBJ2-1; v_call: TRBV5-6; d_call: TRBD2; cdr3_aa: CASSLGTGEGYNEQFF; cdr3_nt: TGTGCCAGCAGCTTGGGGACCGGGGAGGGCTACAATGAGCAGTTCTTC
clone_size: once; j_call: TRBJ2-1; v_call: TRBV19; d_call: NA; cdr3_aa: CASQVMKSSYNEQFF; cdr3_nt: TGTGCCAGCCAAGTGATGAAGAGCTCCTACAATGAGCAGTTCTTC
clone_size: few; j_call: TRBJ2-7; v_call: TRBV4-1; d_call: NA; cdr3_aa: CASSQGTLRNEQYF; cdr3_nt: TGCGCCAGCAGCCAAGGGACTCTTAGGAACGAGCAGTACTTC
clone_size: NA; j_call: TRBJ1-4; v_call: TRBV6-1; d_call: TRBD1; cdr3_aa: CASSEGLGQGNEKLFF; cdr3_nt: TGTGCCAGCAGTGAAGGGTTGGGACAGGGTAATGAAAAACTGTTTTTT
clone_size: NA; j_call: TRBJ2-3; v_call: TRBV13; d_call: NA; cdr3_aa: CASSVPGTDTQYF; cdr3_nt: TGTGCCAGCAGCGTCCCGGGTACAGATACGCAGTATTTT